Only one count was recorded for the clone carrying this TCR beta chain. The antigen remains undetermined. The data originate from a study of cytomegalovirus exposure and HLA in healthy donors. General study results and limits: The authors considered a cluster of highly shared sequence variants likely to be a sequencing artifact. Later on, an analysis found that several of the most significant clusters appeared to be linked to common viral pathogens, which included parvovirus B19. The presence/absence work took it that sequencing depth was about the same across donors.

The germline V and J ends were trimmed by 11 bases and 0 bases, with 13 bases remaining between them. CDR3 length: 14 amino acids. Per germline, CDR1 MNHNS and CDR2 SASEGT. 60 Vbeta and 13 Jbeta primers were used in PCR. Measured with immunoSEQ multiplex PCR; TCRdb has only the in-frame clones, and not every one. The sample consists of about 130,000 clones, just over 75% of them appearing once. The sequence was obtained from a woman between 50 and 59 years old in good health and CMV-seronegative. This rearrangement joins TRBV6-1 to TRBJ1-4; no clear D. Material: PBMCs. The DNA for the CDR3 is TGTGCCCGAGTGGTAAAGACAACTAATGAAAAACTGTTTTTT. Protein sequence: CARVVKTTNEKLFF.